This T cell receptor beta chain stems from a study of blood T cell repertoires in COVID-19. At the level of the study: Sites across the United States, Italy and Spain contributed samples from acute and convalescent COVID-19. The analysed material was cDNA or gDNA that came from T cells, B-cell-depleted T cells, or PBMCs.

Here immunoSEQ multiplex PCR was the method, and the copy in TCRdb shows in-frame clones only, minus some. The table has over 10,000 clones, roughly 91% seen once. CDR3 length: 15 amino acids. Germline-derived CDR1 and CDR2 are SGHAT and FQNNGV. V shed 0 bases and J shed 8 bases, with 13 bases lying between them. The sequence derives from a woman aged 55-70 years with active COVID-19. Sequenced input: peripheral blood. The rearrangement uses TRBV11-2 and TRBJ1-4; tentatively, D is TRBD1 (6 bases). CDR3 sequence: CASSLDRSQGEKLFF. CDR3 in DNA: TGTGCCAGCAGCTTAGATCGCAGCCAGGGGGAAAAACTGTTTTTT.